The T cell receptor beta chain under discussion was sequenced for a study of T cell repertoires in cytomegalovirus infection. The wider study: Signatures in public TCR beta sequences pointed to both CMV infection and matching HLA type.

A word on this clonotype: What it binds is unknown.

TCRdb re-derived calls from the reads in MiXCR, one entry per CDR3 protein. This repertoire shows around 310,000 distinct CDR3 sequences, 25% to 30% found once; its top ten account for 20%. Notes on the study in general: The study found HLA-C-restricted CMV-specific TCR beta clonotypes dominating the ex vivo response.

The CDR3 is 13 amino acids. Trimming removed 5 bases from V and 1 base from J, with 8 bases in between. The germline V gene encodes CDR1 MNHNY and CDR2 SVGAGI (reference sequence). The chain is built from TRBV6-6 and TRBJ1-1; D may be TRBD1 (5 bases). The receptor was derived from a human donor in good health (CMV status not recorded). Some clones in this sample may be carry-over from other donors' samples. The sample in question was cultured PBMCs, obtained from culture after CMV antigen stimulation. Here the CDR3 DNA reads TGTGCCAGCAGTGGGGGAGAGAACACTGAAGCTTTCTTT. Protein: CASSGGENTEAFF.